This T cell receptor (beta chain) was identified during a study of blood T cell repertoires in COVID-19. Method: immunoSEQ multiplex PCR; TCRdb's copy keeps in-frame clones and lacks some. Among 150,000 to 180,000 clones listed, around 79% were seen once. Germline lookup yields CDR1 SGHNT and CDR2 YYREEE (reference sequence). The CDR3 runs 15 residues. With V trimmed by 4 bases and J by 0 bases, 2 bases remained unmatched. Sequenced material: peripheral blood. The receptor was derived from an elderly man with acute or convalescent COVID-19. This rearrangement joins TRBV5-4 to TRBJ2-2, with 8 bases identical to TRBD2. DNA of the CDR3: TGTGCCAGCAGCCGGGGGGGAGCGAACACCGGGGAGCTGTTTTTT. Protein: CASSRGGANTGELFF.